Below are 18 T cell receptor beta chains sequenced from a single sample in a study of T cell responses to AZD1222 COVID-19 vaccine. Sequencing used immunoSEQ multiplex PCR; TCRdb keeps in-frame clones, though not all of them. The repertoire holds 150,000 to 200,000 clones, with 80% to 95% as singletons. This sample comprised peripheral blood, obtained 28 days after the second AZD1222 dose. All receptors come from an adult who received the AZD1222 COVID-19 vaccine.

This chain's CDR3 is CASSFRTGPGQETQYF. CDR3 bases: TGTGCCAGCAGTTTTCGGACGGGACCTGGACAAGAGACCCAGTACTTC. V usage is TRBV6-5 and J usage is TRBJ2-5, with D perhaps matching TRBD1 or TRBD2 (5 bases each). The germline V gene has CDR1 MNHEY and CDR2 SVGAGI. Trimming cost V 4 bases and J 2 bases, with 17 bases left between them. The length of the CDR3 is 16 residues.

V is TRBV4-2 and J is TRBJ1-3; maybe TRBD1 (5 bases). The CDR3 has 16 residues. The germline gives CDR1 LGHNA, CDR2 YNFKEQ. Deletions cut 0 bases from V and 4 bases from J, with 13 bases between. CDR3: CASSQEGTERGNTIYF. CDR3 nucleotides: TGTGCCAGCAGCCAAGAGGGGACCGAACGCGGAAACACCATATATTTT.

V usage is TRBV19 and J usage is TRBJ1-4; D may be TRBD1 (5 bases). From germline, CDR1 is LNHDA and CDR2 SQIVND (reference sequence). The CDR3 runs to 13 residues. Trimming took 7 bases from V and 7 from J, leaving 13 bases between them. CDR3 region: CASTQGLGEKLFF. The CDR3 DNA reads TGTGCCAGTACCCAGGGACTTGGTGAAAAACTGTTTTTT.

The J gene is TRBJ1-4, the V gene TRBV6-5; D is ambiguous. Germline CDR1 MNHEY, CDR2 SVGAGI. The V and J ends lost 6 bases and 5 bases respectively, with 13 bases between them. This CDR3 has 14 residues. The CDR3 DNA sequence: TGTGCCAGCAGACAAGACGCGGGAAATGAAAAACTGTTTTTT. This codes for CASRQDAGNEKLFF.

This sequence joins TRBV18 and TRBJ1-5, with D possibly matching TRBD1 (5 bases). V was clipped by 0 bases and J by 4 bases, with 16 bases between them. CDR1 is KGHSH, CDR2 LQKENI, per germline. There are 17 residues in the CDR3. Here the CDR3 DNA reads TGTGCCAGCTCACCACCGGGGGTGGGGCGACAAAATCAGCCCCAGCATTTT. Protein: CASSPPGVGRQNQPQHF.

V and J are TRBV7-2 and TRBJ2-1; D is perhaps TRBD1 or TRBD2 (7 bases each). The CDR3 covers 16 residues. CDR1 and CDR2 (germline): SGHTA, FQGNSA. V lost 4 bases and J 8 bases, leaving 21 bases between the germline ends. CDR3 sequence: CASSYLRARGGDEQFF. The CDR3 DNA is TGTGCCAGCAGCTACTTACGGGCCAGGGGGGGCGATGAGCAGTTCTTC.

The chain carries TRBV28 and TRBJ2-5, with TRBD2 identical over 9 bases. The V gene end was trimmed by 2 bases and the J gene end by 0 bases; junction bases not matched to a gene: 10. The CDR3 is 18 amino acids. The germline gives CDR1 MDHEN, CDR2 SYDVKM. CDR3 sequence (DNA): TGTGCCAGCAGTTTAGCTGCGGGAGGGGCCGCGTACCAAGAGACCCAGTACTTC. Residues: CASSLAAGGAAYQETQYF.

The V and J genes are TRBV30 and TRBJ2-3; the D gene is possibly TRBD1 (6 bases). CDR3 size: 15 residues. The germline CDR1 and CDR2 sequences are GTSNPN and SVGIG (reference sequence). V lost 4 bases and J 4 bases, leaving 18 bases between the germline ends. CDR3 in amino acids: CAWINREMVADTQYF. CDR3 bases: TGTGCCTGGATCAACAGGGAAATGGTTGCAGATACGCAGTATTTT.

CDR3 residues: CASRQSRDEPGNEQFF. CDR3 bases: TGCGCCAGCAGGCAAAGCAGGGACGAGCCGGGCAATGAGCAGTTCTTC. V gene TRBV4-1 combines with J gene TRBJ2-1; possibly TRBD1 or TRBD2 for D (5 bases each). The CDR3 is 16 amino acids. Trimming took 6 bases from V and 6 from J, leaving 21 bases between them. Germline V CDR1 and CDR2: MGHRA, YSYEKL.

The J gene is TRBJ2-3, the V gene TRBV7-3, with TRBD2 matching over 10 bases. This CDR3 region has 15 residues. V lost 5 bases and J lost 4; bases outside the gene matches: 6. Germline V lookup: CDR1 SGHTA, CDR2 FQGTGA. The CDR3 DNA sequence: TGTGCCAGCAGCCCATCTAGCGGGAGCCCAGATACGCAGTATTTT. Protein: CASSPSSGSPDTQYF.

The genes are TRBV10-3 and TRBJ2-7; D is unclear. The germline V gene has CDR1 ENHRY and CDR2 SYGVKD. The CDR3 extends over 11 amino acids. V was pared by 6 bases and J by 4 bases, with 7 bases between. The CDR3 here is CAIRSQYEQYF. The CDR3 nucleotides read TGTGCCATCAGGTCGCAGTACGAGCAGTACTTC.

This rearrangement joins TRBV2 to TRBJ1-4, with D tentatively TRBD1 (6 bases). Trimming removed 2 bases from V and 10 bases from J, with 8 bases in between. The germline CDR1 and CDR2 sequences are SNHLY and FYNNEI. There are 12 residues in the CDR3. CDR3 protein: CASSEKGGKLFF. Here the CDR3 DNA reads TGTGCCAGCAGTGAAAAGGGGGGAAAACTGTTTTTT.

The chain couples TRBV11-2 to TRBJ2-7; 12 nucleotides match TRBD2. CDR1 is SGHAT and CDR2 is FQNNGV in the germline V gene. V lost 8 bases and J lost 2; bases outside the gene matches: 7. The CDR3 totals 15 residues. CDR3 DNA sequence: TGTGCCAGCTACGGAGGACTAGCGGGGACCTACGAGCAGTACTTC. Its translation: CASYGGLAGTYEQYF.

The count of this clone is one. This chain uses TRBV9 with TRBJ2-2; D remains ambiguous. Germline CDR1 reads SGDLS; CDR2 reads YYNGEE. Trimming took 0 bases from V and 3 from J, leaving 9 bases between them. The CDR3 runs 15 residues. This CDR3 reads CASSVDMGYTGELFF. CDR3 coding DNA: TGTGCCAGCAGCGTAGATATGGGTTACACCGGGGAGCTGTTTTTT.

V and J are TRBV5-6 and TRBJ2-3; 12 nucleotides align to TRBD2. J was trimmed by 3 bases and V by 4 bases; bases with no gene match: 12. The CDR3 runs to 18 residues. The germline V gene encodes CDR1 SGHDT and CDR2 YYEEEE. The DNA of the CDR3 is TGTGCCAGCAGCAACCCTAGCGGGGGGGCCCTTTTAACAGATACGCAGTATTTT. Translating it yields CASSNPSGGALLTDTQYF.

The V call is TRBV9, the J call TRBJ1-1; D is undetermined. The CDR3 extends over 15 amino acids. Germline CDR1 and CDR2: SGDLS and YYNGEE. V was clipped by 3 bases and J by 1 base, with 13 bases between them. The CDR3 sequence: CASSATSSRNTEAFF. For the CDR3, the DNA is TGTGCCAGCAGCGCCACCTCCAGCCGGAACACTGAAGCTTTCTTT. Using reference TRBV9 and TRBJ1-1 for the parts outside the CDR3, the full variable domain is DSGVTQTPKHLITATGQRVTLRCSPRSGDLSVYWYQQSLDQGLQFLIQYYNGEERAKGNILERFSAQQFPDLHSELNLSSLELGDSALYFCASSATSSRNTEAFFGQGTRLTVV.

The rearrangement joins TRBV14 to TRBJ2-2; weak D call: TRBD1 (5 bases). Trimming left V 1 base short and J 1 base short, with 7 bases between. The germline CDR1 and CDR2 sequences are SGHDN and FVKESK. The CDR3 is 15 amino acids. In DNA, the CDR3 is TGTGCCAGCAGCCAAGGGACAAAGAACACCGGGGAGCTGTTTTTT. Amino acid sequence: CASSQGTKNTGELFF.

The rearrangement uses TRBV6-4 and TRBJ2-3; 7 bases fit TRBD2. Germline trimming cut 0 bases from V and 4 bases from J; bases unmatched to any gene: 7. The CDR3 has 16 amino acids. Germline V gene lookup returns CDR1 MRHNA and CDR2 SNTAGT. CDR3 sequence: CASSDSGGSGSDTQYF. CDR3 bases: TGTGCCAGCAGTGACTCGGGCGGGAGTGGATCAGATACGCAGTATTTT.